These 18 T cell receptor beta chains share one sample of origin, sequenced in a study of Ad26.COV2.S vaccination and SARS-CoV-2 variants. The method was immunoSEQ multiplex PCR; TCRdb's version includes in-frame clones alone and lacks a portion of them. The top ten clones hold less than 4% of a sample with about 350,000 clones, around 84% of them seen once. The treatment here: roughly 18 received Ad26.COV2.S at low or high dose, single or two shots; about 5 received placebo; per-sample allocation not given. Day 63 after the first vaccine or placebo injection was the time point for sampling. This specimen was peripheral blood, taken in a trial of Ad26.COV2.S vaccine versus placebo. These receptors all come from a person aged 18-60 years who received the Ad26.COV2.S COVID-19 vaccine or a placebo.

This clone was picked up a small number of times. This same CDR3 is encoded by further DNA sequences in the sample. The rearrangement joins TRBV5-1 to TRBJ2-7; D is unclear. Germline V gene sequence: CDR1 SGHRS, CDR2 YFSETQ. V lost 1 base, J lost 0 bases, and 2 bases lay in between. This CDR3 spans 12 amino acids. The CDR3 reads CASSLNSYEQYF. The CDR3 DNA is TGCGCCAGCAGCTTGAACTCCTACGAGCAGTACTTC.

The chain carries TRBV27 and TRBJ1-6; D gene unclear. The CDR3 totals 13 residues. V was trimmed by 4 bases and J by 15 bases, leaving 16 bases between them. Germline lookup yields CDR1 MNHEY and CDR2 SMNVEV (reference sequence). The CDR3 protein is CASSWRRGSVLHF. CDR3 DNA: TGTGCCAGCAGTTGGCGCCGAGGTTCAGTCCTCCACTTT.

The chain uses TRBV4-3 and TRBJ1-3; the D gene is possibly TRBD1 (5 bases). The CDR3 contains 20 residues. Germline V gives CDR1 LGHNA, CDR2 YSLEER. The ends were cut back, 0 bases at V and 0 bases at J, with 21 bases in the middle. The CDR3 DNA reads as TGCGCCAGCAGCCAAGAAACGGTTGGGGGGGGATCAGCCTCTGGAAACACCATATATTTT. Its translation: CASSQETVGGGSASGNTIYF.

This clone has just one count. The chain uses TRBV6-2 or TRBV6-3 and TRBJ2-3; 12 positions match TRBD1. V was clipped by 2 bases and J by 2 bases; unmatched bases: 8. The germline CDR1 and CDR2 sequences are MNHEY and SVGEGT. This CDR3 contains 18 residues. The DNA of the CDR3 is TGTGCCAGCAGTTACCTTGTCGGGACAGGGGGCTACACAGATACGCAGTATTTT. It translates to CASSYLVGTGGYTDTQYF.

CDR3 bases: TGTGCCAGCAGTTACTCATGGAGCCTCAATGAGCAGTTCTTC. It translates to CASSYSWSLNEQFF. V and J are TRBV6-2 or TRBV6-3 and TRBJ2-1; D uncertain. Per the germline V gene, CDR1 is MNHEY and CDR2 is SVGEGT. This CDR3 comprises 14 residues. V was trimmed by 0 bases and J by 6 bases, leaving 9 bases between them.

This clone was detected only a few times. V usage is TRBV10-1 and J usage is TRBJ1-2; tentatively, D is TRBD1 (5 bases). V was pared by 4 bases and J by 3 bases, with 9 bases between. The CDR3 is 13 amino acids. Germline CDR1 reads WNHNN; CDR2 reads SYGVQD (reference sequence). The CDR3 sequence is CASSAGTYYGYTF. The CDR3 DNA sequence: TGCGCCAGCAGTGCCGGGACCTACTATGGCTACACCTTC.

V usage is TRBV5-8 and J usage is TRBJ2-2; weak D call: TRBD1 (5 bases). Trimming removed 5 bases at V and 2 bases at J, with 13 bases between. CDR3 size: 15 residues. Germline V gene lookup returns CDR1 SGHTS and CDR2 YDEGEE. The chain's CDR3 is CASSVMGRNTGELFF. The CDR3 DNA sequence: TGTGCCAGCAGTGTGATGGGGCGAAACACCGGGGAGCTGTTTTTT.

The CDR3 region has the DNA TGTGCCAGCAGCGGCGGACCAGGAGATACGCAGTATTTT. Protein product: CASSGGPGDTQYF. The chain combines TRBV7-2 with TRBJ2-3; no reliable D call. The CDR3 spans 13 residues. Looked up from germline, CDR1 is SGHTA and CDR2 is FQGNSA. V shed 5 bases and J shed 5 bases, with 11 bases lying between them.

Written as DNA, the CDR3 is TGTGCCAGCAGTTTATCCCGGGGCACGACGATCTACGAGCAGTACTTC. Translated, it gives CASSLSRGTTIYEQYF. The chain joins TRBV27 to TRBJ2-7, with D perhaps given as TRBD1 or TRBD2 (5 bases each). Trimming took off 0 bases at V and 3 bases at J, with 15 bases between the two ends. The CDR3 runs 16 residues. Germline CDR1 MNHEY, CDR2 SMNVEV (reference sequence).

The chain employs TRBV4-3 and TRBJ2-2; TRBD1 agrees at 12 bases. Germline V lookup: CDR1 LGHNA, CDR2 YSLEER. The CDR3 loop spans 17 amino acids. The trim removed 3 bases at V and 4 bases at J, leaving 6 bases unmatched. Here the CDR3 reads CASSQGTGGASTGELFF. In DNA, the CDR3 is TGCGCCAGCAGCCAGGGGACAGGGGGCGCAAGCACCGGGGAGCTGTTTTTT.

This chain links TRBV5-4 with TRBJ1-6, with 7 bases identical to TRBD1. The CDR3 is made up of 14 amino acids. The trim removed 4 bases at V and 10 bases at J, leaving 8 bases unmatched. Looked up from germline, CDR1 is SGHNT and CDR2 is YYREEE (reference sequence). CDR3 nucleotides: TGTGCCAGCAGCCCCACAGGGGCAGGATCACCCCTCCACTTT. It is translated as CASSPTGAGSPLHF.

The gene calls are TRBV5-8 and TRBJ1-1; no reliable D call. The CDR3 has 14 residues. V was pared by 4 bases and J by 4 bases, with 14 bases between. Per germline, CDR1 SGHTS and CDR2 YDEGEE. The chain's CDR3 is CASSRPGVFTEAFF. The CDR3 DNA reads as TGTGCCAGCAGCCGACCCGGGGTGTTCACTGAAGCTTTCTTT.

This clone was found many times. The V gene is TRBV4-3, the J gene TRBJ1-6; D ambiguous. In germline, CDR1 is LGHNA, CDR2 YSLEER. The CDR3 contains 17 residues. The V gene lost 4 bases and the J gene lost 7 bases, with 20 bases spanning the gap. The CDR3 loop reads CASSPSGASGNNSPLHF. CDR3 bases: TGCGCCAGCAGCCCATCCGGCGCCTCGGGCAACAATTCACCCCTCCACTTT.

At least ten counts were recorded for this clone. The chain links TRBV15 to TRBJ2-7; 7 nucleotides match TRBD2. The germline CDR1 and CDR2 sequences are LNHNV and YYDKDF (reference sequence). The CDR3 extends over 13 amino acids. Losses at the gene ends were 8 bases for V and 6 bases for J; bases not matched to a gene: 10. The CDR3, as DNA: TGTGCCACCTCCCTTCGGGGGGTAGGCGAGCAGTACTTC. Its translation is CATSLRGVGEQYF.

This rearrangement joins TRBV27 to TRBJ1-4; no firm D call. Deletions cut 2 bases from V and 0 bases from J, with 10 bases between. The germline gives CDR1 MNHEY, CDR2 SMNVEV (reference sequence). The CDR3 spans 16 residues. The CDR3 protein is CASSLQTGATNEKLFF. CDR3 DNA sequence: TGTGCCAGCAGTTTACAGACCGGGGCAACTAATGAAAAACTGTTTTTT. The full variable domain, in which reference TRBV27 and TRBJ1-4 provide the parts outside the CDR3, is EAQVTQNPRYLITVTGKKLTVTCSQNMNHEYMSWYRQDPGLGLRQIYYSMNVEVTDKGDVPEGYKVSRKEKRNFPLILESPSPNQTSLYFCASSLQTGATNEKLFFGSGTQLSVL.

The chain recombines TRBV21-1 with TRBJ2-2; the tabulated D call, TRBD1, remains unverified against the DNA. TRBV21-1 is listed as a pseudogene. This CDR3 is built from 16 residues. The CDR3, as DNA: TGTGCCAGCAGCAACCCGGGGACAGCTAACACCGGGGAGCTGTTTTTT. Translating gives CASSNPGTANTGELFF.

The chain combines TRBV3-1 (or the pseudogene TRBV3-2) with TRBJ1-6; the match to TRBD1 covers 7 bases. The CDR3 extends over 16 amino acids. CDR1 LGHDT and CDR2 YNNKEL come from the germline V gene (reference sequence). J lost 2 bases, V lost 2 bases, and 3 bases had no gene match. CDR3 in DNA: TGTGCCAGCAGCCAACCTCAGGGGGCCTATAATTCACCCCTCCACTTT. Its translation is CASSQPQGAYNSPLHF.

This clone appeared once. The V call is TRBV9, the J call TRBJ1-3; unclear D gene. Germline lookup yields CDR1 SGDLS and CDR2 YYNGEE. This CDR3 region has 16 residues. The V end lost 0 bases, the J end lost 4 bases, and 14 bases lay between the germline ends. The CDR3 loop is CASSVADRDYGNTIYF. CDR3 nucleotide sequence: TGTGCCAGCAGCGTAGCTGACCGGGATTACGGAAACACCATATATTTT.